These 5 T cell receptor beta chains were all obtained from the same sample, sequenced in a study of T cells in Graves' hyperthyroidism and ophthalmopathy. The CDR3 regions of TCR beta were amplified from RNA transcripts. Researchers ran a first-round RT-PCR on the TCR CDR3 using the HTBI primer set. TCRdb ran MiXCR on the multiplex PCR reads and lists one entry per CDR3 protein. The repertoire holds over 500,000 distinct CDR3 sequences, with roughly 15% as singletons. Sequencing was performed on blood. Source of these receptors: a woman younger than 30 with Graves' ophthalmopathy.

This clonotype was seen at least ten times. The chain employs TRBV6-1 and TRBJ1-1; D may be TRBD1 (6 bases). Germline-derived CDR1 and CDR2 are MNHNS and SASEGT. The CDR3 contains 14 residues. Deletions cut 8 bases from V and 2 bases from J, with 15 bases between. CDR3 region: CASPTGGPNTEAFF. The CDR3 nucleotides read TGTGCCAGCCCAACGGGGGGCCCAAACACTGAAGCTTTCTTT.

The rearrangement joins TRBV3-1 to TRBJ2-7; TRBD2 agrees at 10 bases. J was trimmed by 1 base and V by 4 bases; bases with no gene match: 4. The CDR3 has 15 amino acids. The germline gives CDR1 LGHDT, CDR2 YNNKEL (reference sequence). For the CDR3, the DNA is TGTGCCAGCAGCCTGGGACTAGCGAGGTCCTACGAGCAGTACTTC. This encodes CASSLGLARSYEQYF.

This clonotype was counted a few times. This rearrangement joins TRBV20-1 to TRBJ2-1; 8 positions agree with TRBD1. CDR3 length equals 12 residues. The V gene's germline CDR1 is DFQATT and CDR2 SNEGSKA (reference sequence). The trim removed 6 bases at V and 4 bases at J, leaving 2 bases unmatched. Here the CDR3 reads CSARQGYNEQFF. The CDR3 bases are TGCAGTGCGAGACAGGGGTACAATGAGCAGTTCTTC.

This clonotype was seen repeatedly, ten times or more. The chain recombines TRBV20-1 with TRBJ2-7; maybe TRBD2 (5 bases). The V gene lost 6 bases and the J gene lost 5 bases, with 17 bases spanning the gap. This CDR3 contains 13 residues. Germline assignment: CDR1 DFQATT and CDR2 SNEGSKA (reference sequence). The CDR3 DNA reads TGCAGTGCCTTAACGGGGTCGACCCACGAGCAGTACTTC. Translation: CSALTGSTHEQYF.

This clonotype showed up many times. This chain connects TRBV28 to TRBJ1-1; a weak D match, TRBD1 (6 bases). Trimming cost V 6 bases and J 1 base, with 15 bases left between them. CDR3 size: 15 residues. The V gene's germline CDR1 is MDHEN and CDR2 SYDVKM. CDR3 coding DNA: TGTGCCAGCAGACAAAACAGGGTGGGGAACACTGAAGCTTTCTTT. This gives the protein CASRQNRVGNTEAFF. Supplemented by reference TRBV28 and TRBJ1-1, the full variable domain reads DVKVTQSSRYLVKRTGEKVFLECVQDMDHENMFWYRQDPGLGLRLIYFSYDVKMKEKGDIPEGYSVSREKKERFSLILESASTNQTSMYLCASRQNRVGNTEAFFGQGTRLTVV.